A single sample is the source of the 25 T cell receptor beta chains below, sequenced in a study of radiotherapy plus CTLA-4 blockade in lung cancer. Repertoires were generated with immunoSEQ multiplex PCR, while TCRdb's copy carries only in-frame clones and drops some. This sample has about 80,000 clones, with 70% to 90% found just once. The source material was peripheral blood, sampled from a patient treated with radiotherapy plus ipilimumab. These TCRs come from a human donor with non-small cell lung cancer who had a partial response to radiotherapy plus ipilimumab.

The rearrangement links TRBV6-6 to TRBJ2-3, with 10 bases matching TRBD1. This CDR3 spans 16 amino acids. V was clipped by 6 bases and J by 4 bases; unmatched bases: 10. Germline V CDR1 and CDR2: MNHNY, SVGAGI (reference sequence). The CDR3 region has the DNA TGTGCCAGCAGCCGTACCGGGACAGGGGTTTCAGATACGCAGTATTTT. Its protein product is CASSRTGTGVSDTQYF.

The rearrangement uses TRBV5-1 and TRBJ2-1; TRBD1 is a possible D gene (5 bases). Trimming stripped 4 bases from V and 7 bases from J, with 12 bases between. CDR3 size: 13 residues. CDR1 and CDR2 (germline): SGHRS, YFSETQ. CDR3 sequence: CASSTAKGNEQFF. The DNA of the CDR3 is TGCGCCAGCAGCACCGCGAAGGGGAATGAGCAGTTCTTC.

The V gene is TRBV7-9, the J gene TRBJ2-7; tentatively, D is TRBD2 (5 bases). The V end was cut by 5 bases, the J end by 0 bases, with 11 bases between. The CDR3 is made up of 14 amino acids. The V gene's germline CDR1 is SEHNR and CDR2 FQNEAQ (reference sequence). CDR3 DNA sequence: TGTGCCAGCAGCCCGGACTTGAGCTCCTACGAGCAGTACGTC. Its translation: CASSPDLSSYEQYV.

The chain is built from TRBV28 and TRBJ2-1; 7 bases map to TRBD2. Germline V CDR1 and CDR2: MDHEN, SYDVKM. The junction had 2 bases not matched to a gene; V was cut back by 2 bases and J by 4 bases. This CDR3 has 14 amino acids. The chain's CDR3 is CASSLVGGYNEQFF. In DNA form, the CDR3 reads TGTGCCAGCAGTTTAGTGGGAGGGTACAATGAGCAGTTCTTC.

This chain uses TRBV6-1 with TRBJ1-4, with D maybe TRBD1 (5 bases). In germline, CDR1 is MNHNS, CDR2 SASEGT. The CDR3 contains 15 residues. The V gene lost 0 bases and the J gene lost 7 bases, with 12 bases spanning the gap. The chain's CDR3 is CASSEARGGVEKLFF. The DNA of the CDR3 is TGTGCCAGCAGTGAAGCGAGGGGAGGGGTTGAAAAACTGTTTTTT.

The chain has TRBV2 and TRBJ2-1; 9 bases match TRBD2. The trim removed 4 bases at V and 4 bases at J, leaving 5 bases unmatched. Germline V gene sequence: CDR1 SNHLY, CDR2 FYNNEI. CDR3 length: 15 amino acids. CDR3 in DNA: TGTGCCAGCAGTGGACTAGCGGAGCGATACAATGAGCAGTTCTTC. The encoded protein is CASSGLAERYNEQFF. The variable domain in full, with the rest retrieved from reference TRBV2 and TRBJ2-1, is EPEVTQTPSHQVTQMGQEVILRCVPISNHLYFYWYRQILGQKVEFLVSFYNNEISEKSEIFDDQFSVERPDGSNFTLKIRSTKLEDSAMYFCASSGLAERYNEQFFGPGTRLTVL.

CDR3 residues: CASSVEAGTGNEKLFF. The CDR3 DNA is TGTGCCAGCAGCGTAGAAGCCGGGACAGGCAATGAAAAACTGTTTTTT. This chain connects TRBV9 to TRBJ1-4, with 8 bases lining up with TRBD1. The J segment lost 5 bases and the V segment lost 0 bases, leaving 6 bases of the junction unmatched. The CDR3 spans 16 residues. Per the germline V gene, CDR1 is SGDLS and CDR2 is YYNGEE.

The chain couples TRBV11-2 to TRBJ2-7; 11 positions agree with TRBD1. V lost 2 bases and J lost 2; bases outside the gene matches: 5. This CDR3 has 16 residues. Germline V CDR1 and CDR2: SGHAT, FQNNGV. The CDR3 spells CASSLLSGQGAYEQYV. The CDR3 DNA reads TGTGCCAGCAGCTTATTGTCGGGACAGGGGGCCTACGAGCAGTACGTC.

The V and J genes are TRBV19 and TRBJ2-3; 9 bases align to TRBD1. Germline V gives CDR1 LNHDA, CDR2 SQIVND (reference sequence). Germline trimming cut 9 bases from V and 2 bases from J; bases unmatched to any gene: 12. This CDR3 region has 16 residues. The CDR3 sequence: CASRSQDRGLTDTQYF. CDR3 nucleotide sequence: TGTGCCAGCCGATCTCAGGACAGGGGACTCACAGATACGCAGTATTTT.

This clone appeared a single time. The chain recombines TRBV10-1 with TRBJ2-2, with 8 positions matching TRBD1. V shed 3 bases, J shed 3 bases, and the junction held 6 bases outside the gene matches. This CDR3 is built from 16 residues. Germline values: CDR1 WNHNN, CDR2 SYGVQD (reference sequence). Here the CDR3 DNA reads TGCGCCAGCAGTGACCAAAAGACAGGGGACACCGGGGAGCTGTTTTTT. Translation: CASSDQKTGDTGELFF.

This chain joins TRBV28 and TRBJ1-1; 7 bases map to TRBD1. The junction had 12 bases not matched to a gene; V was cut back by 9 bases and J by 5 bases. From germline, CDR1 is MDHEN and CDR2 SYDVKM. The CDR3 sequence is 14 residues long. DNA of the CDR3: TGTGCCAGTTTAAAGAGACAGGGTCGGACTGAAGCTTTCTTT. Translating it yields CASLKRQGRTEAFF. The full variable domain, rest sourced from reference TRBV28 and TRBJ1-1, is DVKVTQSSRYLVKRTGEKVFLECVQDMDHENMFWYRQDPGLGLRLIYFSYDVKMKEKGDIPEGYSVSREKKERFSLILESASTNQTSMYLCASLKRQGRTEAFFGQGTRLTVV.

The genes are TRBV25-1 and TRBJ1-1; D is ambiguous. Germline values: CDR1 MGHDK, CDR2 SYGVNS. The germline V and J ends were trimmed by 2 bases and 2 bases, with 9 bases remaining between them. This CDR3 is 14 amino acids long. This CDR3 is CASSENQANTEAFF. The CDR3 bases are TGTGCCAGCAGTGAAAATCAGGCTAACACTGAAGCTTTCTTT.

This clone was observed a single time. This chain links TRBV7-6 with TRBJ1-5, with TRBD1 as a possible D gene (6 bases). CDR3 length equals 16 residues. The V gene's germline CDR1 is SGHVS and CDR2 FNYEAQ. The V end lost 1 base, the J end lost 0 bases, and 10 bases lay between the germline ends. The DNA of the CDR3 is TGTGCCAGCAGCTTAGGGGCAGGGGCTAGCAATCAGCCCCAGCATTTT. Protein: CASSLGAGASNQPQHF.

This clone was counted a single time. Distinct nucleotide sequences in the sample also encode this CDR3. The chain combines TRBV6-5 with TRBJ1-1; D is ambiguous. CDR1 is MNHEY and CDR2 is SVGAGI in the germline V gene. CDR3 length: 13 amino acids. Trimming cost V 3 bases and J 0 bases, with 5 bases left between them. CDR3 sequence (DNA): TGTGCCAGCAGTTATCGGGTGAACACTGAAGCTTTCTTT. Translation: CASSYRVNTEAFF.

The CDR3 nucleotides read TGTGCCAGTAGGGTCCGGGGTTATAATGCCGATGGCTACACCTTC. This codes for CASRVRGYNADGYTF. The V gene is TRBV19, the J gene TRBJ1-2, with D hard to call. CDR3 length: 15 residues. V lost 6 bases, J lost 6 bases, and 20 bases lay in between. Germline V CDR1 and CDR2: LNHDA, SQIVND (reference sequence).

This rearrangement joins TRBV11-2 to TRBJ2-1, with TRBD2 matching 11 bases. The CDR3 covers 17 residues. With 2 bases clipped from V and 5 bases from J, the junction kept 8 bases outside the gene matches. Germline V gene data show CDR1 as SGHAT and CDR2 as FQNNGV. The CDR3 region is CASSLMGRGLADNEQFF. The CDR3 nucleotides are TGTGCCAGCAGCTTAATGGGTAGGGGACTAGCGGACAATGAGCAGTTCTTC.

The rearrangement links TRBV27 to TRBJ1-6; 8 bases fit TRBD1. This CDR3 region has 14 residues. The trim removed 6 bases at V and 7 bases at J, leaving 5 bases unmatched. From germline, CDR1 is MNHEY and CDR2 SMNVEV (reference sequence). CDR3 sequence: CASSWGQANSPLHF. The CDR3 DNA is TGTGCCAGCAGCTGGGGACAGGCAAATTCACCCCTCCACTTT.

The CDR3 DNA reads TGCGCCAGCAGCCTTTCGCTGGGACAGATCTACGAGCAGTACGTC. Its translation: CASSLSLGQIYEQYV. This rearrangement joins TRBV4-3 to TRBJ2-7; 7 bases match TRBD1. V was clipped by 4 bases and J by 3 bases; unmatched bases: 9. The CDR3 length is 15 residues. Germline CDR1 is LGHNA and CDR2 is YSLEER.

The rearrangement joins TRBV18 to TRBJ1-3, with TRBD1 matching over 8 bases. The ends lost 5 bases at V and 2 bases at J; junction bases unmatched: 8. Germline V lookup: CDR1 KGHSH, CDR2 LQKENI. This CDR3 is built from 16 residues. CDR3 loop: CASSAQGAATGNTIYF. CDR3 sequence (DNA): TGTGCCAGCTCAGCCCAGGGGGCGGCAACTGGAAACACCATATATTTT.

The gene calls are TRBV27 and TRBJ2-7; 14 bases are a match to TRBD2. The CDR3 runs 20 residues. Germline CDR1 MNHEY, CDR2 SMNVEV (reference sequence). V shed 6 bases, J shed 1 base, and the junction held 17 bases outside the gene matches. CDR3 sequence reads: CASRLSYSGLAGVRSYEQYF. DNA for the CDR3: TGTGCCAGCAGACTTTCCTATTCGGGACTAGCGGGAGTGCGATCCTACGAGCAGTACTTC.

This clone was seen only a few times. CDR3 loop: CASSVGTLVITRWQFF. The DNA of the CDR3 is TGTGCCAGCAGTGTCGGGACATTAGTTATCACGCGGTGGCAGTTCTTC. The V and J genes are TRBV28 and TRBJ2-1, with a possible D match to TRBD1 (6 bases). Per germline, CDR1 MDHEN and CDR2 SYDVKM. V was pared by 5 bases and J by 12 bases, with 26 bases between. The CDR3 covers 16 residues.

Comments on this clone: Other nucleotide sequences from this sample produce the same CDR3. The chain joins TRBV4-2 to TRBJ1-1; D is unclear. V was shortened by 4 bases and J by 1 base, with 10 bases between the two germline ends. Germline V lookup: CDR1 LGHNA, CDR2 YNFKEQ. CDR3 length: 14 residues. The CDR3 loop is CASSLDIPNTEAFF. The CDR3 nucleotides read TGTGCCAGCAGCCTAGACATCCCGAACACTGAAGCTTTCTTT.

This chain connects TRBV5-1 to TRBJ2-1; maybe TRBD1 (6 bases). V lost 9 bases and J lost 3, with 16 bases in between. CDR3 length: 14 residues. Germline CDR1 SGHRS, CDR2 YFSETQ. The CDR3 loop reads CATGIGQIYNEQFF. The CDR3 DNA reads TGCGCCACCGGTATAGGACAGATCTACAATGAGCAGTTCTTC.

The chain links TRBV6-1 to TRBJ1-4, with D possibly matching TRBD1 (5 bases). The CDR3 is 13 residues long. Germline-derived CDR1 and CDR2 are MNHNS and SASEGT. V was pared by 9 bases and J by 7 bases, with 15 bases between. For the CDR3, the DNA is TGTGCCAGTACAGGCCCTAATACTGAAAAACTGTTTTTT. As protein: CASTGPNTEKLFF.

The chain carries TRBV19 and TRBJ2-2, with a weak D call TRBD2 (6 bases). The CDR3 consists of 14 residues. Trimming shortened V by 6 bases and J by 4 bases, and 12 bases separated the two germline ends. Germline CDR1 LNHDA, CDR2 SQIVND (reference sequence). The CDR3 loop reads CASRKNGGTGELFF. CDR3 nucleotide sequence: TGTGCCAGTAGAAAGAACGGGGGCACCGGGGAGCTGTTTTTT. The full variable domain, its missing parts supplied by reference TRBV19 and TRBJ2-2, is DGGITQSPKYLFRKEGQNVTLSCEQNLNHDAMYWYRQDPGQGLRLIYYSQIVNDFQKGDIAEGYSVSREKKESFPLTVTSAQKNPTAFYLCASRKNGGTGELFFGEGSRLTVL.